This passage covers 20 T cell receptor beta chains from one sample sequenced in a study of blood T cell repertoires in COVID-19. Measured with immunoSEQ multiplex PCR; TCRdb has only the in-frame clones, and not every one. The sample contains 280,000 or so clones, around 89% of which appear only once. Sample: peripheral blood. The receptors were sampled from a woman in her twenties or thirties who had recovered from COVID-19.

The genes are TRBV6-1 and TRBJ2-7, with 10 bases lining up with TRBD1. The CDR3 is made up of 16 amino acids. V trimming: 4 bases; J trimming: 2 bases; junction bases outside the gene matches: 8. Germline V CDR1 and CDR2: MNHNS, SASEGT. The CDR3 loop is CASSATPGQGTYEQYF. CDR3 coding DNA: TGTGCCAGCAGTGCCACGCCGGGACAGGGGACCTACGAGCAGTACTTC.

This chain connects TRBV7-3 to TRBJ2-1, with TRBD2 matching 13 bases. With V trimmed by 5 bases and J by 5 bases, 3 bases remained unmatched. In germline, CDR1 is SGHTA, CDR2 FQGTGA. The CDR3 extends over 15 amino acids. The CDR3 is CASSLTSGGNNEQFF. The CDR3 region has the DNA TGTGCCAGCAGCCTGACTAGCGGGGGGAACAATGAGCAGTTCTTC.

The chain couples TRBV5-4 to TRBJ1-5; the D gene is possibly TRBD1 (6 bases). V was trimmed by 1 base and J by 7 bases, leaving 9 bases between them. This CDR3 has 13 residues. Per the germline V gene, CDR1 is SGHNT and CDR2 is YYREEE (reference sequence). The CDR3: CASSLSGEQPQHF. The CDR3 DNA reads TGTGCCAGCAGCTTGTCAGGGGAGCAGCCCCAGCATTTT.

J is TRBJ1-3 and V is TRBV7-9; D is possibly TRBD1 (5 bases). In germline, CDR1 is SEHNR, CDR2 FQNEAQ (reference sequence). The CDR3 has 14 residues. V was trimmed by 4 bases and J by 4 bases, leaving 11 bases between them. CDR3 protein: CASSSPRQGNTIYF. The CDR3 region has the DNA TGTGCCAGCAGCTCTCCCCGACAGGGAAACACCATATATTTT.

V usage is TRBV6-2 or TRBV6-3 and J usage is TRBJ1-1; the match to TRBD1 covers 8 bases. There are 14 residues in the CDR3. V shed 6 bases, J shed 1 base, and the junction held 4 bases outside the gene matches. CDR1 and CDR2 (germline): MNHEY, SVGEGT. The CDR3: CASSHRGSNTEAFF. CDR3 nucleotides: TGTGCCAGCAGCCACAGGGGGTCGAACACTGAAGCTTTCTTT.

The chain couples TRBV15 to TRBJ1-3; D is unclear. The CDR3 has 14 residues. CDR1 LNHNV and CDR2 YYDKDF come from the germline V gene (reference sequence). V was pared by 0 bases and J by 3 bases, with 6 bases between. The CDR3 sequence is CATSRDSIGNTIYF. DNA for the CDR3: TGTGCCACCAGCAGAGACAGTATTGGAAACACCATATATTTT.

This chain uses TRBV5-1 with TRBJ1-2; the match to TRBD1 covers 9 bases. Germline assignment: CDR1 SGHRS and CDR2 YFSETQ. The CDR3 is 13 amino acids. Trimming cost V 6 bases and J 8 bases; bases outside gene matches: 8. The CDR3 spells CASTRGQGDGYTF. The CDR3 DNA is TGCGCCAGCACTAGGGGACAGGGAGACGGCTACACCTTC.

V gene TRBV11-1 combines with J gene TRBJ1-1, with D uncertain. The CDR3 covers 15 residues. Germline CDR1 is SGHAT and CDR2 is FQDESV (reference sequence). V lost 4 bases, J lost 0 bases, and 12 bases lay in between. CDR3 amino acids: CASSSRDLMNTEAFF. CDR3 nucleotides: TGTGCCAGCAGCTCCCGGGATCTTATGAACACTGAAGCTTTCTTT.

This clone was seen a single time. The chain joins TRBV28 to TRBJ1-6, with a possible D match to TRBD1 (5 bases). The CDR3 length is 15 residues. V lost 5 bases to trimming and J lost 3 bases, with 11 bases between them. From germline, CDR1 is MDHEN and CDR2 SYDVKM. CDR3 protein: CASSSPGVYNSPLHF. CDR3 sequence (DNA): TGTGCCAGCAGTAGTCCGGGGGTCTATAATTCACCCCTCCACTTT.

To note about this clone: The sample contains more than one DNA sequence encoding this CDR3. The V call is TRBV12-3 or TRBV12-4, the J call TRBJ1-2; D may be TRBD1 (6 bases). This CDR3 is 13 amino acids long. Trimming removed 2 bases at V and 4 bases at J, with 8 bases between. Here the CDR3 DNA reads TGTGCCAGCAGTTTACAGGGGAGCTATGGCTACACCTTC. It translates to CASSLQGSYGYTF.

V usage is TRBV11-2 and J usage is TRBJ2-5; 7 bases map to TRBD2. The length of the CDR3 is 14 residues. CDR1 SGHAT and CDR2 FQNNGV come from the germline V gene. V shed 2 bases, J shed 4 bases, and the junction held 4 bases outside the gene matches. The CDR3 loop reads CASSLSAGRETQYF. CDR3 sequence (DNA): TGTGCCAGCAGCTTATCAGCGGGGCGAGAGACCCAGTACTTC.

The rearrangement joins TRBV27 to TRBJ2-2; TRBD2 is a possible D gene (6 bases). The germline gives CDR1 MNHEY, CDR2 SMNVEV (reference sequence). V lost 0 bases, J lost 7 bases, and 12 bases lay in between. This CDR3 contains 15 residues. In DNA, the CDR3 is TGTGCCAGCAGTTTATCGTCCCGGCGGGGCGGGGAGCTGTTTTTT. It is translated as CASSLSSRRGGELFF.

This sequence joins TRBV5-1 and TRBJ2-2; D is perhaps TRBD2 (5 bases). In germline, CDR1 is SGHRS, CDR2 YFSETQ. This CDR3 has 15 amino acids. Trimming cost V 0 bases and J 2 bases, with 8 bases left between them. The CDR3 nucleotides are TGCGCCAGCAGCTTGGGACGGACTAACACCGGGGAGCTGTTTTTT. It codes for CASSLGRTNTGELFF.

CDR3 sequence (DNA): TGTGCCAGCAGGGACAGGGGGCAAATGAGTAGCACCGGGGAGCTGTTTTTT. This sequence encodes CASRDRGQMSSTGELFF. J is TRBJ2-2 and V is TRBV7-2; 11 nucleotides line up with TRBD1. The V and J ends lost 6 bases and 4 bases, in that order; junction bases with no gene match: 10. The CDR3 loop spans 17 amino acids. Germline V gives CDR1 SGHTA, CDR2 FQGNSA.

J is TRBJ1-2 and V is TRBV28; 7 positions agree with TRBD1. Germline values: CDR1 MDHEN, CDR2 SYDVKM. With V trimmed by 8 bases and J by 12 bases, 15 bases remained unmatched. This CDR3 is 13 amino acids long. The chain's CDR3 is CASLNVTGPVHTF. The CDR3 bases are TGTGCCAGCCTTAACGTGACAGGGCCAGTACACACCTTC.

This chain joins TRBV27 and TRBJ1-4; TRBD1 might be the D (6 bases). This CDR3 contains 14 residues. Between the trimmed V and J ends, which lost 2 bases and 8 bases, there was a span of 12 bases. Germline V CDR1 and CDR2: MNHEY, SMNVEV (reference sequence). CDR3 nucleotide sequence: TGTGCCAGCAGTTTAATGGGGGCACAGGAAAAACTGTTTTTT. This gives the protein CASSLMGAQEKLFF.

This clone has a single count. The V call is TRBV7-3, the J call TRBJ2-3, with 7 bases identical to TRBD2. The junction had 5 bases not matched to a gene; V was cut back by 5 bases and J by 3 bases. Germline CDR1 is SGHTA and CDR2 is FQGTGA. The CDR3 length is 14 residues. CDR3 residues: CASSRGLETDTQYF. CDR3 coding DNA: TGTGCCAGCAGCCGAGGACTAGAAACAGATACGCAGTATTTT.

The rearrangement uses TRBV6-2 or TRBV6-3 and TRBJ2-5, with 8 bases fitting TRBD1. Germline CDR1 and CDR2: MNHEY and SVGEGT. This CDR3 has 13 amino acids. The V segment lost 4 bases and the J segment 5 bases; nucleotides outside the gene matches: 3. The CDR3 DNA reads as TGTGCCAGCAGTTCGGACAGGGTGGAGACCCAGTACTTC. It is translated as CASSSDRVETQYF.

The genes are TRBV27 and TRBJ2-1; 9 nucleotides agree with TRBD2. V lost 8 bases and J lost 8; bases outside the gene matches: 13. Germline lookup yields CDR1 MNHEY and CDR2 SMNVEV (reference sequence). This CDR3 region has 15 residues. The CDR3: CASESRRGGFDEQFF. In nucleotides, the CDR3 is TGTGCCAGCGAATCAAGGCGGGGGGGGTTCGATGAGCAGTTCTTC.

This rearrangement joins TRBV6-4 to TRBJ1-2, with D hard to call. The V gene's germline CDR1 is MRHNA and CDR2 SNTAGT. Trimming pared 0 bases from V and 4 bases from J, leaving 9 bases between. The CDR3 covers 14 residues. For the CDR3, the DNA is TGTGCCAGCAGTGACTCTGGTAGAGGCTATGGCTACACCTTC. Protein: CASSDSGRGYGYTF.